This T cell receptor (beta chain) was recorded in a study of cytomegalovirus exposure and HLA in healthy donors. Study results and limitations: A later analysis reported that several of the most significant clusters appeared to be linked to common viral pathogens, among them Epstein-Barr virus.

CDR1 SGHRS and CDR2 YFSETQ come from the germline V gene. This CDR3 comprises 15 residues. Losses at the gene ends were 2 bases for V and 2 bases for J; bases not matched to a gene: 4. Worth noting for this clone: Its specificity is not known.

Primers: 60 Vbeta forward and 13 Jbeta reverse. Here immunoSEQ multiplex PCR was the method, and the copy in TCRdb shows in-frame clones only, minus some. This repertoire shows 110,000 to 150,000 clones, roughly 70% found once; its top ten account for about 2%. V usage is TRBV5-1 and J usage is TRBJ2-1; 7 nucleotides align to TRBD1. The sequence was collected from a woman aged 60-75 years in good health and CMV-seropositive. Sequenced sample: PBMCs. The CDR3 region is CASSLGTEPYNEQFF. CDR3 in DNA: TGCGCCAGCAGCTTAGGGACAGAACCCTACAATGAGCAGTTCTTC.